The 17 T cell receptor beta chains presented below share a single source sample, sequenced in a study of lymphopenia after photon versus proton radiotherapy (dated 2019 in TCRdb). Libraries were prepared through the immunoSEQ multiplex PCR assay. The clones in this table, taken by TCRdb from immuneACCESS, are in-frame only. Not every clone is retained; where verified, under half of the shortfall comes from an unresolved V gene, and the cause of the rest is unknown. For this sample there are about 58,000 clones; 65% to 85% appear just once. Of the sample, around 2.2% is held by the ten largest clones. Specimen: peripheral blood, collected from a patient treated with proton-based radiotherapy. Every receptor here comes from a man aged 55 to 70 with pancreatic cancer.

This rearrangement joins TRBV28 to TRBJ2-7; perhaps D is TRBD1 or TRBD2 (6 bases each). Germline loops: CDR1 MDHEN, CDR2 SYDVKM. V lost 7 bases, J lost 3 bases, and 19 bases lay in between. The CDR3 length is 15 residues. The CDR3 loop is CASKLTGSGGYEQYF. The DNA for the CDR3 is TGTGCCAGCAAACTAACAGGGTCCGGGGGCTACGAGCAGTACTTC. Together with reference TRBV28 and TRBJ2-7, the CDR3 gives the full variable domain: DVKVTQSSRYLVKRTGEKVFLECVQDMDHENMFWYRQDPGLGLRLIYFSYDVKMKEKGDIPEGYSVSREKKERFSLILESASTNQTSMYLCASKLTGSGGYEQYFGPGTRLTVT.

The CDR3 sequence: CASRGDRAARNQPQHF. The CDR3 nucleotides read TGTGCCAGCAGGGGGGACAGGGCGGCCCGAAATCAGCCCCAGCATTTT. The J gene is TRBJ1-5, the V gene TRBV6-6, with 9 bases aligning to TRBD1. CDR1 is MNHNY, CDR2 SVGAGI, per germline (reference sequence). CDR3 size: 16 residues. V lost 6 bases, J lost 4 bases, and 10 bases stayed unmatched.

As DNA, the CDR3 is TGCGCCAGCAGCCGCGGACAGGGACAAGGTGGCACTGAAGCTTTCTTT. As protein: CASSRGQGQGGTEAFF. The rearrangement links TRBV5-1 to TRBJ1-1; 8 bases are a match to TRBD1. After removal of 4 bases from V and 4 bases from J, the junction contained 12 bases not matched to a gene. The CDR3 totals 16 residues. Germline-derived CDR1 and CDR2 are SGHRS and YFSETQ.

The chain couples TRBV6-1 to TRBJ2-5; D not resolved. The CDR3 is 11 amino acids. V lost 3 bases and J 4 bases, leaving 3 bases between the germline ends. Germline lookup yields CDR1 MNHNS and CDR2 SASEGT. CDR3 sequence (DNA): TGTGCCAGCAGTGACGCAGAGACCCAGTACTTC. This encodes CASSDAETQYF.

The gene calls are TRBV4-1 and TRBJ2-5; 7 bases are shared with TRBD2. The CDR3 consists of 15 residues. Germline CDR1 is MGHRA and CDR2 is YSYEKL. After removal of 0 bases from V and 6 bases from J, the junction contained 7 bases not matched to a gene. CDR3 in DNA: TGCGCCAGCAGCCAAGAAGGGCGGGAGAGGAAGACCCAGTACTTC. It encodes CASSQEGRERKTQYF.

Concerning this clone itself: Germline is not matched at one junction end, which may reflect a read error. The chain joins TRBV7-7 to TRBJ2-5; 7 bases map to TRBD1. The CDR3 is made up of 16 amino acids. The germline CDR1 and CDR2 sequences are SSHAT and FNYEAQ (reference sequence). This CDR3 is CASSPPRQGLPETQYF. The CDR3 DNA reads as TGTGCTAGCAGCCCCCCCCGACAGGGCCTACCAGAGACCCAGTACTTC.

This chain links TRBV5-5 with TRBJ2-3, with 8 positions matching TRBD1. The CDR3 spans 16 residues. The germline V gene encodes CDR1 SGHKS and CDR2 YYEKEE (reference sequence). Trimming cost V 4 bases and J 4 bases; bases outside gene matches: 11. The CDR3 reads CASSRTGNLKPDTQYF. CDR3 coding DNA: TGTGCCAGCAGCCGGACAGGGAATCTAAAGCCAGATACGCAGTATTTT.

The genes are TRBV5-5 and TRBJ2-1; D is ambiguous. Trimming left V 0 bases short and J 0 bases short, with 7 bases between. The germline CDR1 and CDR2 sequences are SGHKS and YYEKEE (reference sequence). This CDR3 is built from 15 residues. CDR3 coding DNA: TGTGCCAGCAGCTTGGAAGTGGGCTCCTACAATGAGCAGTTCTTC. Translated, it gives CASSLEVGSYNEQFF.

The chain recombines TRBV11-2 with TRBJ2-7; 10 bases align to TRBD2. This CDR3 spans 18 amino acids. The ends lost 1 base at V and 3 bases at J; junction bases unmatched: 12. Germline V lookup: CDR1 SGHAT, CDR2 FQNNGV. In DNA, the CDR3 is TGTGCCAGCAGCTTAGCCCCCATTAGGTTAGCGGGAGGCTACGAGCAGTACTTC. Residues: CASSLAPIRLAGGYEQYF.

This chain links TRBV2 with TRBJ2-7; 7 bases are shared with TRBD1. This CDR3 is 13 amino acids long. The trim removed 6 bases at V and 3 bases at J, leaving 5 bases unmatched. Germline V lookup: CDR1 SNHLY, CDR2 FYNNEI. CDR3 region: CASRTTGFYEQYF. In nucleotides, the CDR3 is TGTGCCAGCAGGACGACAGGGTTCTACGAGCAGTACTTC.

The chain has TRBV18 and TRBJ1-3, with D unclear. V was shortened by 1 base and J by 0 bases, with 4 bases between the two germline ends. CDR3 length equals 14 residues. The V gene's germline CDR1 is KGHSH and CDR2 LQKENI. This chain's CDR3 is CASSPLDSGNTIYF. The CDR3 coding sequence is TGTGCCAGCTCACCACTTGACTCTGGAAACACCATATATTTT.

The gene calls are TRBV19 and TRBJ2-3; 9 nucleotides match TRBD2. Germline CDR1 LNHDA, CDR2 SQIVND (reference sequence). V trimming: 4 bases; J trimming: 2 bases; junction bases outside the gene matches: 7. The CDR3 has 16 residues. In nucleotides, the CDR3 is TGTGCCAGTAGTAGGAGCGGGAGGCCGGTCACAGATACGCAGTATTTT. It is translated as CASSRSGRPVTDTQYF.

J is TRBJ1-4 and V is TRBV28; 7 positions agree with TRBD1. The CDR3 totals 14 residues. With 6 bases clipped from V and 6 bases from J, the junction kept 7 bases outside the gene matches. Germline CDR1 MDHEN, CDR2 SYDVKM. The CDR3 DNA reads TGTGCCAGCAGCCTGGGACAGCCACATGAAAAACTGTTTTTT. It specifies CASSLGQPHEKLFF.

This chain joins TRBV6-5 and TRBJ2-7, with 7 bases that match TRBD1. The CDR3 length is 13 residues. V shed 0 bases and J 7 bases; nucleotides not matched to a gene: 3. Germline V gene data show CDR1 as MNHEY and CDR2 as SVGAGI. DNA of the CDR3: TGTGCCAGCAGTTACTCACAGGGGTATGAGCAGTACTTC. Its translation: CASSYSQGYEQYF.

The chain recombines TRBV11-2 with TRBJ1-2; 7 bases align to TRBD1. The V segment lost 4 bases and the J segment 2 bases; nucleotides outside the gene matches: 4. CDR1 and CDR2 (germline): SGHAT, FQNNGV. The CDR3 extends over 14 amino acids. The CDR3: CASSSGGQNYGYTF. The CDR3 DNA follows: TGTGCCAGCAGCTCGGGGGGACAGAACTATGGCTACACCTTC.

The rearrangement uses TRBV6-5 and TRBJ1-1, with D possibly matching TRBD1 (6 bases). CDR3 length: 15 residues. The germline CDR1 and CDR2 sequences are MNHEY and SVGAGI. With 0 bases removed from V and 4 bases from J, the gap between germline ends came to 12 bases. CDR3 bases: TGTGCCAGCAGTTACTCGGTCAGGGGAGGCACTGAAGCTTTCTTT. Its protein is CASSYSVRGGTEAFF.

The chain employs TRBV5-1 and TRBJ2-7; 9 bases map to TRBD1. The junction had 12 bases not matched to a gene; V was cut back by 5 bases and J by 3 bases. Germline CDR1 reads SGHRS; CDR2 reads YFSETQ. This CDR3 is built from 16 residues. CDR3 loop: CASRPKGQGSYYEQYF. DNA of the CDR3: TGCGCCAGCAGACCGAAAGGACAGGGGAGTTACTACGAGCAGTACTTC.